This entry is about one TCR beta chain. Its specificity is unknown. J gave up 1 base and V 4 bases, and 6 bases lay outside the gene matches. The CDR3 is 16 residues long. In germline, CDR1 is SGHAT, CDR2 FQNNGV. One entry per CDR3 protein, called by TCRdb with MiXCR from the 5' RACE reads. The top ten hold 2.5% to 3.5% of the sample, which has roughly 190,000 distinct CDR3 sequences, over 9.5% seen once. The record originates from a study of T-cell memory formation after mild COVID-19. Overall study findings and caveats: CD4+ clones that contracted lay mainly in CM and EM; CD8+ ones lay in EMRA.

Sequencing was done on a sample of PBMCs or a T cell subset sorted from them (not recorded which). This chain uses TRBV11-2 with TRBJ2-3, with TRBD2 identical over 9 bases. The sequence derives from a man aged 18 to 35 who had mild COVID-19 (a few samples of this study predate the infection). Cell type and time point are not known. The CDR3 nucleotides read TGTGCCAGCAGCTCAGGAGCGGGGGGACGCACAGATACGCAGTATTTT. It codes for CASSSGAGGRTDTQYF.